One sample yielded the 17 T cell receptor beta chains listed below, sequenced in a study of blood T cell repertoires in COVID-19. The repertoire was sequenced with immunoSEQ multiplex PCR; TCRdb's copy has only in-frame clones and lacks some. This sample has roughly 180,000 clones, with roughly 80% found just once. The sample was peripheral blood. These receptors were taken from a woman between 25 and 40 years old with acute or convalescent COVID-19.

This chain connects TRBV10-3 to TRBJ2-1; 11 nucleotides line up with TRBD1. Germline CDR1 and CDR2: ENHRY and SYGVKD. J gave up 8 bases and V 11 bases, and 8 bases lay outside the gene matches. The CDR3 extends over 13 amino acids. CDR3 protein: CASEGQGVHEQFF. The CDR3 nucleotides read TGTGCCTCCGAGGGACAGGGGGTTCATGAGCAGTTCTTC.

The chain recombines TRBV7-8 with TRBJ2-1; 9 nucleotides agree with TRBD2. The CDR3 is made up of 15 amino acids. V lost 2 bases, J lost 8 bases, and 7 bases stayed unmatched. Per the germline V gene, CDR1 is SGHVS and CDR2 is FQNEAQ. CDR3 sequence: CASSLLGGGAYEQFF. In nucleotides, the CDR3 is TGTGCCAGCAGCTTATTAGGCGGGGGGGCGTATGAGCAGTTCTTC.

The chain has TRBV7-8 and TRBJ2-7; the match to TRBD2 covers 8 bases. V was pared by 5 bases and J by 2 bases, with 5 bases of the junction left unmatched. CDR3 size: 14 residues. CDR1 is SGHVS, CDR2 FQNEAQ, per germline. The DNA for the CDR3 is TGTGCCAGCAGCCGAGCGGGGGCTACCTACGAGCAGTACTTC. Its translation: CASSRAGATYEQYF.

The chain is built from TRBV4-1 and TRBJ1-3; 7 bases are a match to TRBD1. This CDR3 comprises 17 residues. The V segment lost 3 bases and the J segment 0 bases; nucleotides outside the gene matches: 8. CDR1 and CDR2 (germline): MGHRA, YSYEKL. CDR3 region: CASSQKIYRGSGNTIYF. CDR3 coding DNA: TGCGCCAGCAGCCAGAAAATATACAGGGGCTCTGGAAACACCATATATTTT.

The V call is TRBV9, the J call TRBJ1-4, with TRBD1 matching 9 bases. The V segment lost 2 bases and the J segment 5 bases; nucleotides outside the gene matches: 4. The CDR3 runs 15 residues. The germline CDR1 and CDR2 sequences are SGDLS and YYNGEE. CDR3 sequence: CASSVTGGVNEKLFF. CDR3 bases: TGTGCCAGCAGCGTTACAGGGGGCGTCAATGAAAAACTGTTTTTT.

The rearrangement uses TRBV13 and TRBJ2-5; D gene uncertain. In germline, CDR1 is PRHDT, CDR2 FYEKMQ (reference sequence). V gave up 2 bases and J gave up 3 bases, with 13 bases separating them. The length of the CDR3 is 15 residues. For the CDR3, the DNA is TGTGCCAGCAGCTTATCGGGTGATTGGGAAGAGACCCAGTACTTC. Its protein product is CASSLSGDWEETQYF.

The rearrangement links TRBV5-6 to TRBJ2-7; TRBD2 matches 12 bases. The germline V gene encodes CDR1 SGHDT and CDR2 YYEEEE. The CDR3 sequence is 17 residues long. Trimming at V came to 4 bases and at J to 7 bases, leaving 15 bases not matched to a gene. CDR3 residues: CASSPSTSGRGVSEQYF. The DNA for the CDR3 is TGTGCCAGCAGCCCATCGACTAGCGGGAGAGGTGTCAGTGAGCAGTACTTC.

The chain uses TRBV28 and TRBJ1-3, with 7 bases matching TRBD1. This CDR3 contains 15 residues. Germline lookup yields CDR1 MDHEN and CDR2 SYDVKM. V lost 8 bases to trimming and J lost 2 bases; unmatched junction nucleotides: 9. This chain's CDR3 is CASSGTDTAGNTIYF. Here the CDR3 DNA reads TGTGCCAGCTCCGGGACAGATACTGCTGGAAACACCATATATTTT.

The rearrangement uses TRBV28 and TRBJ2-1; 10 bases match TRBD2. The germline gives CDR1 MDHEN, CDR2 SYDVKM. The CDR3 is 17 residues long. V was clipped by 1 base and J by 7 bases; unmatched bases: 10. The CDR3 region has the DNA TGTGCCAGCAGTTTATTCTTTGGAGCGGGAGGGGTTAATGAGCAGTTCTTC. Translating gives CASSLFFGAGGVNEQFF.

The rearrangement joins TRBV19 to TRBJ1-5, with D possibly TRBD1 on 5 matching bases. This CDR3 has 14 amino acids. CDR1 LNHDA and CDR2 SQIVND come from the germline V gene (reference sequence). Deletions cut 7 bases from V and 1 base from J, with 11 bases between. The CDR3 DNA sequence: TGTGCCAGTACCCCAGGGCCGAGCAATCAGCCCCAGCATTTT. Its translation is CASTPGPSNQPQHF.

The CDR3 coding sequence is TGTGCCAGCAGTTTCGGGGCGGGACTAGTCCCTCGCGAGCAGTACTTC. Protein product: CASSFGAGLVPREQYF. The chain uses TRBV27 and TRBJ2-7, with TRBD2 identical over 8 bases. Germline values: CDR1 MNHEY, CDR2 SMNVEV (reference sequence). V lost 3 bases, J lost 6 bases, and 13 bases stayed unmatched. The CDR3 is made up of 16 amino acids.

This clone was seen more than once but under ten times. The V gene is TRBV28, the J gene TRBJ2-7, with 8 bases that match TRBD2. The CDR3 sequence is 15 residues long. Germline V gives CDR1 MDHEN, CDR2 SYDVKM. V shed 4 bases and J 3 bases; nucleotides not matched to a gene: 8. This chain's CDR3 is CASSYNSGVIYEQYF. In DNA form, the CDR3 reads TGTGCCAGCAGTTACAATAGCGGGGTGATCTACGAGCAGTACTTC.

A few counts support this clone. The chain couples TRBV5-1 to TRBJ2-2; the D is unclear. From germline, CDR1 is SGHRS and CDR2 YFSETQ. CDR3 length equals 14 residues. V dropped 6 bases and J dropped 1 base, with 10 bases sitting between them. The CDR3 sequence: CASMFVGNTGELFF. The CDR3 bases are TGCGCCAGCATGTTTGTCGGGAACACCGGGGAGCTGTTTTTT.

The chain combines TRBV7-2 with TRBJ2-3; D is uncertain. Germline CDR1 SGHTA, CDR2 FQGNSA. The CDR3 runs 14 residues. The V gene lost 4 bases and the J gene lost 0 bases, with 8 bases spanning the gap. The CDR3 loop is CASSYQASTDTQYF. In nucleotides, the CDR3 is TGTGCCAGCAGCTATCAGGCTAGCACAGATACGCAGTATTTT.

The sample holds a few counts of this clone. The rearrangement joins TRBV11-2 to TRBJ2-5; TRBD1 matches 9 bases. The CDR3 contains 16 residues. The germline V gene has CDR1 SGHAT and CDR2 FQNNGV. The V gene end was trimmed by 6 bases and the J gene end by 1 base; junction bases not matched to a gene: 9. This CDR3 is CASRNSRDRVQETQYF. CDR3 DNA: TGTGCCAGCAGAAACAGCCGGGACAGGGTCCAAGAGACCCAGTACTTC.

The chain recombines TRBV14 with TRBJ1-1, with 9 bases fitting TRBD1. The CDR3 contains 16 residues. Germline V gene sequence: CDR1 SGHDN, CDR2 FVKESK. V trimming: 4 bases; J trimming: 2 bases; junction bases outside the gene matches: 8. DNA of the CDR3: TGTGCCAGCAGCCCTCCTTGGACAGGGGCCAACACTGAAGCTTTCTTT. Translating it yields CASSPPWTGANTEAFF.

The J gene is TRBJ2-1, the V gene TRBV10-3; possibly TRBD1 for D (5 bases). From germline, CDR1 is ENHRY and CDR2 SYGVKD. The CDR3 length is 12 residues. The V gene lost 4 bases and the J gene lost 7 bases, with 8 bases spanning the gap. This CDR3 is CAISGQLNEQFF. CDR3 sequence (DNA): TGTGCCATCAGTGGACAGCTAAATGAGCAGTTCTTC.